The 25 T cell receptor beta chains below were found in one sample sequenced in a study of beta chain features in type 1 diabetes. Sequenced material consisted of expressed TCRB transcripts (all of the isolated RNA was reverse transcribed). The assay was immunoSEQ multiplex PCR, and TCRdb's table has in-frame clones only and misses some. The repertoire includes hundreds of thousands of clones, under 8.5% of them detected once, and around 0.44% sits in the top ten. Sequencing input: central memory CD4+ T cells from blood. The receptors derive from a woman between 18 and 29 years old in good health.

The V gene is TRBV6-5, the J gene TRBJ1-3; D remains ambiguous. Germline V lookup: CDR1 MNHEY, CDR2 SVGAGI. Between the trimmed V and J ends, which lost 3 bases and 7 bases, there was a span of 13 bases. The CDR3 contains 14 residues. The DNA for the CDR3 is TGTGCCAGCAGTTATGGCAGGTTTGATAACACCATATATTTT. It encodes CASSYGRFDNTIYF.

The chain combines TRBV6-6 with TRBJ2-1; 11 bases align to TRBD2. The CDR3 covers 16 residues. Trimming took 6 bases from V and 9 from J; bases not matched to a gene: 13. Per germline, CDR1 MNHNY and CDR2 SVGAGI (reference sequence). The CDR3: CASRPSLAGGRGEQFF. The CDR3 DNA sequence: TGTGCCAGCAGACCCAGCCTAGCGGGAGGTAGGGGTGAGCAGTTCTTC.

This clone was seen a few times. The V gene is TRBV25-1, the J gene TRBJ2-1, with no clear D. Trimming took 8 bases from V and 9 from J, leaving 23 bases between them. The CDR3 spans 15 residues. Germline CDR1 MGHDK, CDR2 SYGVNS. The CDR3 protein is CASLRPGPGGVEQFF. Written as DNA, the CDR3 is TGTGCCAGCCTTCGACCGGGCCCCGGTGGTGTTGAGCAGTTCTTC.

The table lists this clone with a few counts. This chain uses TRBV2 with TRBJ2-5; D possibly corresponds to TRBD1 (6 bases). CDR1 is SNHLY and CDR2 is FYNNEI in the germline V gene. The CDR3 is 13 residues long. Trimming removed 5 bases from V and 1 base from J, with 8 bases in between. The CDR3 region has the DNA TGTGCCAGCAGTCAAGGGGGCCAAGAGACCCAGTACTTC. It codes for CASSQGGQETQYF.

Only a few counts were recorded for this clone. CDR3: CATSTSGRGSTDTQYF. CDR3 coding DNA: TGTGCCACCAGCACTAGCGGGAGAGGAAGCACAGATACGCAGTATTTT. J is TRBJ2-3 and V is TRBV10-3; 11 positions agree with TRBD2. With V trimmed by 10 bases and J by 0 bases, 9 bases remained unmatched. CDR3 length equals 16 residues. Germline V lookup: CDR1 ENHRY, CDR2 SYGVKD.

With regard to this clone: Other DNA sequences in this specimen translate into the identical CDR3. This rearrangement joins TRBV14 to TRBJ1-2, with no clear D. Trimming left V 4 bases short and J 7 bases short, with 10 bases between. This CDR3 comprises 12 residues. Germline loops: CDR1 SGHDN, CDR2 FVKESK. CDR3 sequence (DNA): TGTGCCAGCAGCCGCTCAGGAGGTGGCTACACCTTC. It encodes CASSRSGGGYTF.

This clone came up a few times. The rearrangement joins TRBV6-5 to TRBJ2-7; D gene ambiguous. In germline, CDR1 is MNHEY, CDR2 SVGAGI. This CDR3 spans 13 amino acids. V dropped 5 bases and J dropped 4 bases, with 12 bases sitting between them. This CDR3 is CASSRLDSYEQYF. In DNA, the CDR3 is TGTGCCAGCAGTCGCCTCGACTCTTACGAGCAGTACTTC.

The chain employs TRBV6-5 and TRBJ1-5; the D gene is possibly TRBD1 (5 bases). CDR1 and CDR2 (germline): MNHEY, SVGAGI. This CDR3 spans 12 amino acids. Trimming removed 3 bases from V and 9 bases from J, with 9 bases in between. The CDR3 reads CASSYQTGPQHF. The CDR3 DNA follows: TGTGCCAGCAGTTATCAAACAGGGCCCCAGCATTTT.

V usage is TRBV7-6 and J usage is TRBJ2-7, with D tentatively TRBD1 (5 bases). Germline CDR1 reads SGHVS; CDR2 reads FNYEAQ. V lost 0 bases and J 2 bases, leaving 11 bases between the germline ends. The CDR3 loop spans 15 amino acids. Written as DNA, the CDR3 is TGTGCCAGCAGCTTAGCAGGACACTACACCTACGAGCAGTACTTC. Amino acid sequence: CASSLAGHYTYEQYF.

The gene calls are TRBV19 and TRBJ2-3; the D gene is possibly TRBD2 (6 bases). Looked up from germline, CDR1 is LNHDA and CDR2 is SQIVND (reference sequence). V lost 5 bases to trimming and J lost 3 bases, with 15 bases between them. This CDR3 spans 15 amino acids. The CDR3 bases are TGTGCCAGTAGTCTCCGCGGGGCAGGGACAGATACGCAGTATTTT. It encodes CASSLRGAGTDTQYF.

The chain couples TRBV5-4 to TRBJ2-1; D might be TRBD1 (6 bases). Per the germline V gene, CDR1 is SGHNT and CDR2 is YYREEE (reference sequence). Trimming removed 2 bases from V and 4 bases from J, with 13 bases in between. The length of the CDR3 is 15 residues. CDR3 residues: CASSFGTYGYNEQFF. As DNA, the CDR3 is TGTGCCAGCAGCTTCGGGACATATGGATACAATGAGCAGTTCTTC.

V usage is TRBV6-1 and J usage is TRBJ2-5; possibly TRBD1 for D (6 bases). The germline V gene has CDR1 MNHNS and CDR2 SASEGT. The CDR3 totals 14 residues. V was cut by 4 bases and J by 1 base, with 10 bases left in between. In DNA form, the CDR3 reads TGTGCCAGCAGTGTGGGACAAGCCCAAGAGACCCAGTACTTC. Its protein is CASSVGQAQETQYF.

In this sample, this clone turned up many times. The V gene is TRBV21-1, the J gene TRBJ2-1; TRBD2, as called in the table, went unchecked against the DNA. TRBV21-1 counts as a pseudogene. The CDR3 is made up of 15 amino acids. The CDR3 nucleotides read TGTGCCAGCAGCATAGGCGCGGGACTTTCAAATGAGCAGTTCTTC. Protein sequence: CASSIGAGLSNEQFF.

The chain uses TRBV7-3 and TRBJ2-1; TRBD2 matches at 9 bases. The germline gives CDR1 SGHTA, CDR2 FQGTGA. The CDR3 spans 15 residues. The V gene end was trimmed by 1 base and the J gene end by 7 bases; junction bases not matched to a gene: 5. The CDR3 loop is CASSLRGTSRNEQFF. CDR3 DNA: TGTGCCAGCAGCTTAAGGGGGACTAGCCGGAATGAGCAGTTCTTC.

This clone was seen repeatedly, ten times or more. The chain couples TRBV7-2 to TRBJ2-7; D assignment may be TRBD1 or TRBD2 (5 bases each). The V and J ends lost 5 bases and 2 bases respectively, with 16 bases between them. In germline, CDR1 is SGHTA, CDR2 FQGNSA. The CDR3 has 15 amino acids. The CDR3 here is CASSRNDLGAYEQYF. DNA of the CDR3: TGTGCCAGCAGCCGTAACGACTTGGGGGCCTACGAGCAGTACTTC.

This CDR3 reads CASSDAGVLYNEQFF. CDR3 sequence (DNA): TGTGCCAGCAGTGACGCGGGAGTGTTATACAATGAGCAGTTCTTC. V gene TRBV4-2 combines with J gene TRBJ2-1; 7 bases map to TRBD2. Germline assignment: CDR1 LGHNA and CDR2 YNFKEQ. The CDR3 sequence is 15 residues long. J gave up 4 bases and V 6 bases, and 9 bases lay outside the gene matches.

The chain carries TRBV4-3 and TRBJ2-3; TRBD2 might be the D (5 bases). The ends were cut back, 1 base at V and 7 bases at J, with 15 bases in the middle. This CDR3 contains 15 residues. Germline V gene sequence: CDR1 LGHNA, CDR2 YSLEER. CDR3 bases: TGCGCCAGCAGCCAAGTTGGTGGACTCCGGAATACGCAGTATTTT. Translated: CASSQVGGLRNTQYF.

This clone showed up just a few times. Other DNA sequences from this sample encode an identical CDR3 as well. The J gene is TRBJ2-3, the V gene TRBV18; 7 bases are a match to TRBD2. The junction had 6 bases not matched to a gene; V was cut back by 3 bases and J by 3 bases. CDR3 length: 15 amino acids. Germline CDR1 is KGHSH and CDR2 is LQKENI. CDR3 protein: CASSPGLAVTDTQYF. CDR3 DNA: TGTGCCAGCTCACCGGGGCTAGCGGTGACAGATACGCAGTATTTT. Filled out from reference TRBV18 and TRBJ2-3, the complete variable domain reads NAGVMQNPRHLVRRRGQEARLRCSPMKGHSHVYWYRQLPEEGLKFMVYLQKENIIDESGMPKERFSAEFPKEGPSILRIQQVVRGDSAAYFCASSPGLAVTDTQYFGPGTRLTVL.

The chain recombines TRBV2 with TRBJ2-4, with D possibly matching TRBD2 (5 bases). CDR1 and CDR2 from the germline V gene are SNHLY and FYNNEI. The length of the CDR3 is 13 residues. V dropped 6 bases and J dropped 3 bases, with 9 bases sitting between them. The CDR3 DNA follows: TGTGCCAGCAGCAGCGGCAACAAAAACATTCAGTACTTC. Translation: CASSSGNKNIQYF.

This clone was observed a handful of times. This rearrangement joins TRBV5-5 to TRBJ2-7, with D uncertain. CDR1 is SGHKS, CDR2 YYEKEE, per germline (reference sequence). The CDR3 is 14 residues long. Trimming pared 4 bases from V and 4 bases from J, leaving 15 bases between. The CDR3, as DNA: TGTGCCAGCAGCCCGAGGATAGATTCGTACGAGCAGTACTTC. It is translated as CASSPRIDSYEQYF.

This clone was observed a few times. The J gene is TRBJ2-5, the V gene TRBV4-1; possible D gene TRBD2, 6 bases. The length of the CDR3 is 14 residues. Trimming stripped 4 bases from V and 5 bases from J, with 14 bases between. Germline V gene lookup returns CDR1 MGHRA and CDR2 YSYEKL. This CDR3 is CASSPGGRRETQYF. The CDR3, as DNA: TGCGCCAGCAGCCCCGGGGGTAGACGTGAGACCCAGTACTTC.

The rearrangement joins TRBV6-5 to TRBJ2-1; tentative D call: TRBD1 (6 bases). The V end lost 6 bases, the J end lost 2 bases, and 14 bases lay between the germline ends. The CDR3 has 15 residues. Germline CDR1 and CDR2: MNHEY and SVGAGI. The CDR3 spells CASSPDRTPYNEQFF. The CDR3 DNA sequence: TGTGCCAGCAGCCCTGACAGGACCCCCTACAATGAGCAGTTCTTC.

The table lists this clone with a count of one. The chain carries TRBV11-1 and TRBJ1-4; D is undetermined. The CDR3 loop spans 14 amino acids. V lost 5 bases and J 4 bases, leaving 11 bases between the germline ends. In germline, CDR1 is SGHAT, CDR2 FQDESV (reference sequence). The CDR3 loop reads CASSQVGHNEKLFF. Here the CDR3 DNA reads TGTGCCAGCAGCCAAGTAGGGCATAATGAAAAACTGTTTTTT.

The chain joins TRBV5-1 to TRBJ1-2, with 7 bases aligning to TRBD1. CDR1 and CDR2 from the germline V gene are SGHRS and YFSETQ. V was clipped by 2 bases and J by 6 bases; unmatched bases: 10. CDR3 length: 15 amino acids. The DNA for the CDR3 is TGCGCCAGCAGCTTCGACAGGGTGCTCCTCCATGGCTACACCTTC. It encodes CASSFDRVLLHGYTF.

This clone was counted a few times. V is TRBV7-2 and J is TRBJ2-3, with 11 bases aligning to TRBD2. This CDR3 contains 15 residues. The junction had 3 bases not matched to a gene; V was cut back by 5 bases and J by 2 bases. Germline V lookup: CDR1 SGHTA, CDR2 FQGNSA. The CDR3 nucleotides are TGTGCCAGCAGCGGGACTAGCGGCTACACAGATACGCAGTATTTT. Protein product: CASSGTSGYTDTQYF.